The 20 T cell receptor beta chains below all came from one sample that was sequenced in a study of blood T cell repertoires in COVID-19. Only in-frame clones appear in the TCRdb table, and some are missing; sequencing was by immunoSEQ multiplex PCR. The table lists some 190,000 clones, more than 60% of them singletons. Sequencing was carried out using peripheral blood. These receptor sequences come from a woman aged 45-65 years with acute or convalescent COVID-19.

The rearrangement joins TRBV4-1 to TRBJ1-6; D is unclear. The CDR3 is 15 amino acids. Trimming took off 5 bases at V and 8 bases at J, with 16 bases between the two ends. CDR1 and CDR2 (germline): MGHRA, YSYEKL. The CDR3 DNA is TGCGCCAGCAGCGGCCGCCCAGGCGGGGATTCACCCCTCCACTTT. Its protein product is CASSGRPGGDSPLHF.

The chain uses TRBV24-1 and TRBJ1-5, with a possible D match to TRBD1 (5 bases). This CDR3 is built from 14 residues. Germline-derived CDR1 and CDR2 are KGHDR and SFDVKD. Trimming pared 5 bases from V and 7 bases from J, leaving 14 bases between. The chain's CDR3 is CATSGTGVGQPQHF. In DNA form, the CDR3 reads TGTGCCACCAGTGGAACAGGAGTGGGGCAGCCCCAGCATTTT.

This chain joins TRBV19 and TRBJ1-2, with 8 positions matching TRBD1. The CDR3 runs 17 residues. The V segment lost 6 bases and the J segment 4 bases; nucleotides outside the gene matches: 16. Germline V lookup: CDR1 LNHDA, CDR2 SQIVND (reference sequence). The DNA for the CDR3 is TGTGCCAGTAGGGATCGGGACAGGATGCGATTTAGCTATGGCTACACCTTC. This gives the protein CASRDRDRMRFSYGYTF. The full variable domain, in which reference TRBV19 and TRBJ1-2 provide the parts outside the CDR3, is DGGITQSPKYLFRKEGQNVTLSCEQNLNHDAMYWYRQDPGQGLRLIYYSQIVNDFQKGDIAEGYSVSREKKESFPLTVTSAQKNPTAFYLCASRDRDRMRFSYGYTFGSGTRLTVV.

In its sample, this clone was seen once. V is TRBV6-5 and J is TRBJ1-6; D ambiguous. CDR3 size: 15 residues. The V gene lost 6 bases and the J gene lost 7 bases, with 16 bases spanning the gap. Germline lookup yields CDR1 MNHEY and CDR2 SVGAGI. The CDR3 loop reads CASRSANNGNSPLHF. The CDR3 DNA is TGTGCCAGCAGATCAGCGAATAATGGGAATTCACCCCTCCACTTT.

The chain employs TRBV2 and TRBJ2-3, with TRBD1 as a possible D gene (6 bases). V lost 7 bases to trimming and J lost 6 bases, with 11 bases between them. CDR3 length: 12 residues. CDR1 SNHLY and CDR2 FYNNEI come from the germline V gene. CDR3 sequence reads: CASKGGSDTQYF. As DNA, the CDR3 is TGTGCCAGCAAAGGGGGTTCCGATACGCAGTATTTT.

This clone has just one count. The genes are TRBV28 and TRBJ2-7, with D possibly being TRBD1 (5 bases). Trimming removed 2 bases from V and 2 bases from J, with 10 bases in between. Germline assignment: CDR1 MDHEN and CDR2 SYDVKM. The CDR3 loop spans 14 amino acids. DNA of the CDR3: TGTGCCAGCAGTTTAACAGGCACGACCTACGAGCAGTACTTC. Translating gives CASSLTGTTYEQYF.

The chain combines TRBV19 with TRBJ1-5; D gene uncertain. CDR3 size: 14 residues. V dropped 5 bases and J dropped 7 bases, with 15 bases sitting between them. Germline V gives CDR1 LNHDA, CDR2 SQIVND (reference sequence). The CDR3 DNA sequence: TGTGCCAGTAGTCCCCGGACTGGGGAACAGCCCCAGCATTTT. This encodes CASSPRTGEQPQHF. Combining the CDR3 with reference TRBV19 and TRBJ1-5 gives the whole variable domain DGGITQSPKYLFRKEGQNVTLSCEQNLNHDAMYWYRQDPGQGLRLIYYSQIVNDFQKGDIAEGYSVSREKKESFPLTVTSAQKNPTAFYLCASSPRTGEQPQHFGDGTRLSIL.

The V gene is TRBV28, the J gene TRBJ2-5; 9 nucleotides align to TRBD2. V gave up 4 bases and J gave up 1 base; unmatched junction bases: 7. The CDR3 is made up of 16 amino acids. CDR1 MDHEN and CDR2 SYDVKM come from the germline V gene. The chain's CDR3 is CASSSLTSGTQETQYF. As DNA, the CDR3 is TGTGCCAGCAGTTCCTTGACTAGCGGAACCCAAGAGACCCAGTACTTC.

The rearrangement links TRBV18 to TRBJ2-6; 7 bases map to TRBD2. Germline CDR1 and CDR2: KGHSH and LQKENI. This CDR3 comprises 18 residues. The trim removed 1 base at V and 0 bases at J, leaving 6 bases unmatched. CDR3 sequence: CASSPRAGGSSGANVLTF. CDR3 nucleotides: TGTGCCAGCTCACCACGGGCTGGCGGGAGCTCTGGGGCCAACGTCCTGACTTTC.

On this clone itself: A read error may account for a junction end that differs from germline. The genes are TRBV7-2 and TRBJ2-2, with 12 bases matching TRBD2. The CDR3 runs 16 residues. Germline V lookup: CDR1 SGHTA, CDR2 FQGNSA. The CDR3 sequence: CASSLAGGGNTGELFF. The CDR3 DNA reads TGTGCCAGCAGCCTAGCGGGAGGGGGGAACACCGGGGAGCTGTTTTTT.

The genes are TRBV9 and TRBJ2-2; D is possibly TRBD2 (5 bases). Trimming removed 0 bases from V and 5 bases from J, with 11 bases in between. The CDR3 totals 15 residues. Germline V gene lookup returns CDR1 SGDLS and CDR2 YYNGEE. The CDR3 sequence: CASSVVSGGTGELFF. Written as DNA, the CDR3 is TGTGCCAGCAGCGTAGTGAGCGGAGGAACCGGGGAGCTGTTTTTT.

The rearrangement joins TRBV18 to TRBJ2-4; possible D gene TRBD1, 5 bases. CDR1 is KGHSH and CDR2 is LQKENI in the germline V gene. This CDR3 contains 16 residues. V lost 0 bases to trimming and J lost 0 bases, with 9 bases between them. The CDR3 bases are TGTGCCAGCTCACCACCAGGGGTTGGAGCCAAAAACATTCAGTACTTC. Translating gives CASSPPGVGAKNIQYF.

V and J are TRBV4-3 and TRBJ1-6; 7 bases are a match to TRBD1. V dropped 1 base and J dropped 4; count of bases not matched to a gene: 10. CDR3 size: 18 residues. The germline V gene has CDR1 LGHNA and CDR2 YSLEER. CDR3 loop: CASSQGERGQVYNSPLHF. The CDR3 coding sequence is TGCGCCAGCAGCCAAGGGGAGAGAGGACAGGTTTATAATTCACCCCTCCACTTT.

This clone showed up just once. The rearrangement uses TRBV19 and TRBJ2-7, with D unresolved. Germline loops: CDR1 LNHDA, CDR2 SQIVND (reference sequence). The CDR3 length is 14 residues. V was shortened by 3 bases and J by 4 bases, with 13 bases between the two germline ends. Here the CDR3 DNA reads TGTGCCAGTAGTATCAACCATGGCGGTTACGAGCAGTACTTC. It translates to CASSINHGGYEQYF.

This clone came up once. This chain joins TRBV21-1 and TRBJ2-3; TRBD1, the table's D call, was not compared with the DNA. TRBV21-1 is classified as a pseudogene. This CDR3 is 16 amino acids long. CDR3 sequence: CASSKSGQGFTDTQYF. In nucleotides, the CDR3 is TGTGCCAGCAGCAAATCGGGACAGGGGTTCACAGATACGCAGTATTTT.

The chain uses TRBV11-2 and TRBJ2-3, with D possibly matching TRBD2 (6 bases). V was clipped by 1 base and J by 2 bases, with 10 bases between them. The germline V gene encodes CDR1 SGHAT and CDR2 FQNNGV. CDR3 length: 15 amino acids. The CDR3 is CASSLGTTPTDTQYF. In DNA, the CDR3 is TGTGCCAGCAGCTTAGGGACTACCCCCACAGATACGCAGTATTTT.

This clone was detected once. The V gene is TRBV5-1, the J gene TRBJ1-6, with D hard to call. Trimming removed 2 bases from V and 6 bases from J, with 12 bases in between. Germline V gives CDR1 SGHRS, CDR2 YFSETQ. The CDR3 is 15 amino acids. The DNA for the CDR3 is TGCGCCAGCAGCTTCCGCGACGACTTTAATTCACCCCTCCACTTT. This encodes CASSFRDDFNSPLHF.

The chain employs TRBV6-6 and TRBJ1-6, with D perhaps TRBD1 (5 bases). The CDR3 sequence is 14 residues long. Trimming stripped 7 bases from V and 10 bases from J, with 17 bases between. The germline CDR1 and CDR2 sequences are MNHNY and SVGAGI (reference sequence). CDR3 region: CASTQGTGGSPLHF. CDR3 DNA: TGTGCCAGCACCCAGGGAACGGGGGGATCACCCCTCCACTTT.

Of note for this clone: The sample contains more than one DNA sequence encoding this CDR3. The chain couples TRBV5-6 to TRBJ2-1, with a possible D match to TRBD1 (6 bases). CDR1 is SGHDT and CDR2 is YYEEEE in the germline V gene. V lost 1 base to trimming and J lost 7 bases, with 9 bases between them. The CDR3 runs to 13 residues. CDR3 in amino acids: CASSLFRGNEQFF. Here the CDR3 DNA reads TGTGCCAGCAGCTTGTTTAGGGGGAATGAGCAGTTCTTC.

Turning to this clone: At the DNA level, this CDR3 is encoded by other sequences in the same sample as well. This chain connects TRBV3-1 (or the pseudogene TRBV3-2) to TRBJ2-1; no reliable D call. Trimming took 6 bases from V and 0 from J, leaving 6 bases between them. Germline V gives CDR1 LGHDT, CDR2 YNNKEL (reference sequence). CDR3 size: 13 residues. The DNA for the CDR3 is TGTGCCAGCAGTAGGAGCTCCTACAATGAGCAGTTCTTC. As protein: CASSRSSYNEQFF.